These 22 T cell receptor beta chains share one sample of origin, sequenced in a study of blood T cell repertoires in COVID-19. Profiled with immunoSEQ multiplex PCR; TCRdb holds only in-frame clones, not every one. The sample contains approximately 250,000 clones, approximately 81% of which appear only once. The sequencing sample was made of peripheral blood. The receptors shown here come from a man aged 60 to 69 with acute or convalescent COVID-19.

V is TRBV29-1 and J is TRBJ1-1, with TRBD1 as a possible D gene (5 bases). The CDR3 consists of 12 residues. V lost 3 bases and J 5 bases, leaving 10 bases between the germline ends. CDR1 is SQVTM, CDR2 ANQGSEA, per germline. CDR3 nucleotides: TGCAGCGTTGACAGGGCCGGTACTGAAGCTTTCTTT. Protein product: CSVDRAGTEAFF.

The rearrangement joins TRBV6-1 to TRBJ1-3; TRBD1 matches at 7 bases. With 4 bases clipped from V and 2 bases from J, the junction kept 8 bases outside the gene matches. The CDR3 consists of 16 residues. In germline, CDR1 is MNHNS, CDR2 SASEGT. In DNA form, the CDR3 reads TGTGCCAGCAGTGTAGACTGGACAGGCGCTGGAAACACCATATATTTT. Protein: CASSVDWTGAGNTIYF.

This clone has just one count. J is TRBJ2-7 and V is TRBV2; no clear D. V was clipped by 5 bases and J by 4 bases, with 12 bases between them. The CDR3 is made up of 13 amino acids. Per germline, CDR1 SNHLY and CDR2 FYNNEI. CDR3 bases: TGTGCCAGCAGTCCCCGAACGAGTTACGAGCAGTACTTC. It is translated as CASSPRTSYEQYF.

The gene calls are TRBV7-2 and TRBJ1-1, with D unclear. This CDR3 spans 15 amino acids. Looked up from germline, CDR1 is SGHTA and CDR2 is FQGNSA. The V end lost 7 bases, the J end lost 1 base, and 16 bases lay between the germline ends. DNA for the CDR3: TGTGCCAGCACCCCCGCTGAGCGGAAGAACACTGAAGCTTTCTTT. As protein: CASTPAERKNTEAFF.

V and J are TRBV5-1 and TRBJ2-6, with 12 positions matching TRBD1. Germline V lookup: CDR1 SGHRS, CDR2 YFSETQ. Trimming removed 1 base from V and 4 bases from J; junction bases left unmatched: 3. This CDR3 region has 17 residues. DNA for the CDR3: TGCGCCAGCAGCTTGTCGGGACAGGGGGCCGGGGCCAACGTCCTGACTTTC. Translating gives CASSLSGQGAGANVLTF. Combining the CDR3 with reference TRBV5-1 and TRBJ2-6 gives the whole variable domain KAGVTQTPRYLIKTRGQQVTLSCSPISGHRSVSWYQQTPGQGLQFLFEYFSETQRNKGNFPGRFSGRQFSNSRSEMNVSTLELGDSALYLCASSLSGQGAGANVLTFGAGSRLTVL.

The chain links TRBV19 to TRBJ1-2; unclear D gene. V was trimmed by 4 bases and J by 0 bases, leaving 12 bases between them. CDR1 and CDR2 (germline): LNHDA, SQIVND (reference sequence). The CDR3 is made up of 15 amino acids. The CDR3 sequence: CASSSAYRSNYGYTF. The CDR3 DNA follows: TGTGCCAGTAGTAGTGCCTACCGTTCTAACTATGGCTACACCTTC.

The chain employs TRBV12-3 or TRBV12-4 and TRBJ1-2; possibly TRBD1 for D (6 bases). With 6 bases removed from V and 7 bases from J, the gap between germline ends came to 15 bases. The CDR3 consists of 13 residues. This CDR3 is CASRKTGSPGYTF. The CDR3 bases are TGTGCCAGCAGGAAAACAGGGAGTCCTGGCTACACCTTC.

As regards this clone: Other nucleotide sequences in the sample specify the same CDR3. The chain carries TRBV10-3 and TRBJ1-1; D perhaps matches TRBD1 (6 bases). This CDR3 spans 15 amino acids. V lost 6 bases, J lost 1 base, and 15 bases lay in between. The germline CDR1 and CDR2 sequences are ENHRY and SYGVKD. CDR3 nucleotide sequence: TGTGCCATCAGGGTTGTGACAGGAAGGAACACTGAAGCTTTCTTT. It yields the protein CAIRVVTGRNTEAFF.

The gene calls are TRBV6-6 and TRBJ2-3; TRBD1 aligns across 10 bases. The V gene end was trimmed by 6 bases and the J gene end by 0 bases; junction bases not matched to a gene: 6. CDR3 size: 16 residues. Germline V CDR1 and CDR2: MNHNY, SVGAGI (reference sequence). The CDR3 DNA sequence: TGTGCCAGCAGCCCCGGACAGGGGGGTAGCACAGATACGCAGTATTTT. Residues: CASSPGQGGSTDTQYF.

This rearrangement joins TRBV7-8 to TRBJ1-3; D remains unclear. This CDR3 contains 15 residues. Trimming pared 2 bases from V and 7 bases from J, leaving 15 bases between. The V gene's germline CDR1 is SGHVS and CDR2 FQNEAQ. The CDR3: CASSLKLPGGNTIYF. DNA for the CDR3: TGTGCCAGCAGCTTAAAACTTCCCGGAGGGAACACCATATATTTT.

This chain uses TRBV7-8 with TRBJ1-1, with 8 bases matching TRBD1. The CDR3 sequence is 13 residues long. V dropped 6 bases and J dropped 8; count of bases not matched to a gene: 8. CDR1 and CDR2 from the germline V gene are SGHVS and FQNEAQ. The CDR3 sequence: CASRRGQGTEAFF. For the CDR3, the DNA is TGTGCCAGCAGACGAGGACAGGGCACAGAAGCTTTCTTT.

The chain employs TRBV27 and TRBJ1-4; D gene uncertain. V dropped 1 base and J dropped 8 bases, with 8 bases sitting between them. From germline, CDR1 is MNHEY and CDR2 SMNVEV (reference sequence). The CDR3 extends over 13 amino acids. The CDR3 DNA follows: TGTGCCAGCAGTTTATGGGGAGACGAAAAACTGTTTTTT. This encodes CASSLWGDEKLFF.

The table lists this clone with a count of one. The V call is TRBV2, the J call TRBJ2-5; 10 bases map to TRBD2. The CDR3 contains 17 residues. With 5 bases clipped from V and 5 bases from J, the junction kept 14 bases outside the gene matches. Germline CDR1 is SNHLY and CDR2 is FYNNEI. The chain's CDR3 is CASSPCPEAGGAETQYF. Written as DNA, the CDR3 is TGTGCCAGCAGTCCCTGCCCCGAAGCGGGGGGGGCGGAGACCCAGTACTTC.

This clone was seen just once. The genes are TRBV4-3 and TRBJ1-2; D gene ambiguous. This CDR3 has 15 residues. CDR1 and CDR2 (germline): LGHNA, YSLEER. V shed 3 bases and J shed 0 bases, with 11 bases lying between them. Here the CDR3 DNA reads TGCGCCAGCAGCCAGGCCCGGGAAACTAACTATGGCTACACCTTC. It codes for CASSQARETNYGYTF.

The chain couples TRBV2 to TRBJ1-2; 7 bases fit TRBD1. V was pared by 6 bases and J by 2 bases, with 6 bases of the junction left unmatched. CDR1 is SNHLY, CDR2 FYNNEI, per germline. The CDR3 extends over 14 amino acids. CDR3 sequence (DNA): TGTGCCAGCAGCGGTATCAGGGGGAACTATGGCTACACCTTC. Translated: CASSGIRGNYGYTF.

The genes are TRBV6-2 or TRBV6-3 and TRBJ2-4; 11 bases are shared with TRBD1. The CDR3 consists of 20 residues. Germline lookup yields CDR1 MNHEY and CDR2 SVGEGT. V gave up 2 bases and J gave up 1 base; unmatched junction bases: 13. Written as DNA, the CDR3 is TGTGCCAGCAGTTACAGCCCGGACAGGGGGCTTTTTTTGGCCAAAAACATTCAGTACTTC. Protein: CASSYSPDRGLFLAKNIQYF.

The chain couples TRBV30 to TRBJ1-2, with a weak D call TRBD1 (5 bases). The V gene's germline CDR1 is GTSNPN and CDR2 SVGIG (reference sequence). V was shortened by 0 bases and J by 8 bases, with 22 bases between the two germline ends. This CDR3 spans 16 amino acids. Here the CDR3 reads CAWSVQLGGGRSGYTF. The CDR3 region has the DNA TGTGCCTGGAGTGTACAATTGGGGGGTGGGAGGTCGGGCTACACCTTC.

The CDR3 bases are TGTGCCAGCAGCGTAGGGGGCGGGAGCGGTCTTCGTGAGCAGTTCTTC. Encoded protein: CASSVGGGSGLREQFF. This sequence joins TRBV9 and TRBJ2-1; 7 positions agree with TRBD2. The germline V gene encodes CDR1 SGDLS and CDR2 YYNGEE. V lost 0 bases, J lost 9 bases, and 12 bases stayed unmatched. CDR3 length: 16 residues.

The V call is TRBV27, the J call TRBJ2-1; TRBD1 agrees at 7 bases. This CDR3 is built from 15 residues. Germline CDR1 and CDR2: MNHEY and SMNVEV (reference sequence). V was clipped by 6 bases and J by 7 bases; unmatched bases: 12. The CDR3 DNA is TGTGCCAGCAGCCTTAATCCGGGACAGATAAATGAGCAGTTCTTC. It yields the protein CASSLNPGQINEQFF.

The chain carries TRBV7-3 and TRBJ2-2, with D maybe TRBD1 (6 bases). The ends were cut back, 7 bases at V and 4 bases at J, with 16 bases in the middle. Germline CDR1 is SGHTA and CDR2 is FQGTGA. The CDR3 covers 15 residues. The CDR3 sequence is CASTLLTGRTGELFF. The CDR3 DNA sequence: TGTGCCAGCACCCTTCTAACAGGGCGCACCGGGGAGCTGTTTTTT.

This clone was seen once. The V gene is TRBV19, the J gene TRBJ2-7; 9 bases are a match to TRBD1. The CDR3 sequence is 17 residues long. CDR1 and CDR2 from the germline V gene are LNHDA and SQIVND (reference sequence). Trimming removed 6 bases from V and 4 bases from J; junction bases left unmatched: 16. CDR3: CASSRPPGTGRSYEQYF. The CDR3 nucleotides are TGTGCCAGTAGCCGACCGCCCGGGACAGGGAGGTCTTACGAGCAGTACTTC.

Written as DNA, the CDR3 is TGTGCCATCAGGGGACAGGCCACTAACTATGGCTACACCTTC. Protein: CAIRGQATNYGYTF. The chain is built from TRBV10-3 and TRBJ1-2; 8 nucleotides match TRBD1. The CDR3 totals 14 residues. Germline V gene data show CDR1 as ENHRY and CDR2 as SYGVKD. Trimming removed 6 bases from V and 0 bases from J; junction bases left unmatched: 3.